A selection of T cell receptor beta chains follows, all from one sample in a study of blood T cells in healthy people across ages. Each CDR3 protein is one row after TCRdb ran MiXCR on the 5' RACE reads. The sample shows 1.5 million to 2 million distinct CDR3 sequences, about 49% of them seen only once. The sequenced material came from blood. These receptors were obtained from a woman aged 40 to 50 in good health. The CDR3 runs from the conserved cysteine through the conserved F or W. D genes are given only for firm matches. Not all rows give a size; the values are once, few, many and, for expanded clones, a class.

j_call,d_call,clone_size,v_call,cdr3_length,cdr3_nt,cdr3_aa
TRBJ2-3,.,few,TRBV25-1,16,TGTGCCAGCAGTGCCACAGGGATGAGGAGCACAGATACGCAGTATTTT,CASSATGMRSTDTQYF
TRBJ2-1,.,.,TRBV6-2/TRBV6-3,12,TGTGCCAGCAGAAAACAGTCTAGTGAGCAGTTCTTC,CASRKQSSEQFF
TRBJ1-2,.,few,TRBV20-1,12,TGCAGTGCTTGGGGACGGATCTATGGCTACACCTTC,CSAWGRIYGYTF
TRBJ2-3,TRBD2,.,TRBV6-4,17,TGTGCCAGCAGTCCAACCCACCAGCGGGGTAGCACAGATACGCAGTATTTT,CASSPTHQRGSTDTQYF
TRBJ2-3,.,few,TRBV29-1,14,TGCAGCGTTGTAGCAAGAACTAGCACAGATACGCAGTATTTT,CSVVARTSTDTQYF
TRBJ1-6,.,few,TRBV12-3/TRBV12-4,15,TGTGCCAGCAGTTTACATGGGGAAAGGAACTCACCCCTCCACTTT,CASSLHGERNSPLHF
TRBJ2-5,.,few,TRBV5-1,12,TGCGCCAGCAGCGAGGGCGCGGAGACCCAGTACTTC,CASSEGAETQYF
TRBJ2-3,TRBD2,.,TRBV7-2,19,TGTGCCAGCAGCTCTTGGGTCCTTAGCGGGCGGACTAGCACAGATACGCAGTATTTT,CASSSWVLSGRTSTDTQYF
TRBJ2-1,.,.,TRBV20-1,15,TGCAGTGCTAGGGAATTGGGACCTCCTAACAATGAGCAGTTCTTC,CSARELGPPNNEQFF
TRBJ2-5,TRBD2,.,TRBV29-1,15,TGCAGCGTCAAGGGACTAGTGGGGAGCCAAGAGACCCAGTACTTC,CSVKGLVGSQETQYF
TRBJ2-7,TRBD1,.,TRBV6-2/TRBV6-3,11,TGTGCCAGCAGTCAGGGGACAGTGCAGTACTTC,CASSQGTVQYF
TRBJ1-6,.,.,TRBV5-6,16,TGTGCCAGCAGCTTGCCCCGGGAGGGCGGTAATTCACCCCTCCACTTT,CASSLPREGGNSPLHF
TRBJ1-2,.,.,TRBV20-1,13,TGCAGTGCTCCCATGGGGGGGGTTAGTGGCTACACCTTC,CSAPMGGVSGYTF